This TCR beta chain was obtained from a study of T cells after posttransplantation cyclophosphamide. Using immunoSEQ multiplex PCR, the repertoire was profiled, and TCRdb retains in-frame clones only, with some absent. This sample has more than 30,000 clones, with about 93% found just once. This clone has only one observation. The antigen is not known. Broader study findings: Later blood repertoires were often dominated by clones from the donor CD8+ memory compartment. TRB overlap between skin or GI tissue T cells and blood was limited. After PTCy, TRB diversity resembled that of CNI/methotrexate controls.

The naive gate required viable CD3+CD4+ or CD3+CD8+ cells with CCR7+CD45RA+CD45RO-CD95-CD27+CD28+ phenotype. The related graft donor's blood sample was taken on the day of bone marrow donation. V was pared by 7 bases and J by 2 bases, with 6 bases of the junction left unmatched. The CDR3 sequence is 15 residues long. Germline CDR1 MNHEY, CDR2 SVGAGI. V and J are TRBV6-5 and TRBJ2-3, with TRBD1 matching over 10 bases. The sequenced material came from naive CD4+ T cells sorted from PBMCs. This receptor was taken from a woman aged 60-75 years in good health, CMV-negative, and a related stem cell transplant donor. This CDR3 reads CASTDRGHSTDTQYF. The CDR3 bases are TGTGCCAGCACCGACAGGGGGCATTCCACAGATACGCAGTATTTT.